This TCR beta chain was identified in a study of blood T cells in healthy people across ages. This clonotype appeared a few times. Germline V CDR1 and CDR2: LNHNV, YYDKDF (reference sequence). Trimming shortened V by 0 bases and J by 4 bases, and 7 bases separated the two germline ends. The CDR3 spans 13 residues. A second PCR, run for about 7 to 11 cycles, used a sample-barcoded 5' primer plus a J-beta primer mix. TCRdb fed the 5' RACE reads into MiXCR, producing one record per CDR3 protein. The sample includes approximately 490,000 distinct CDR3 sequences, under 30% of them seen just once. The same data also went into a second study, on T cells of mothers and their children. From that report: Three healthy Caucasian mothers and their six children were the donors. Slightly higher overlap, not significant, was seen in related mother-child pairs than in unrelated pairs. No clones detected were persistent microchimeric T cell clones.

Sample: blood. This clonotype originated in a boy aged 5-17 years in good health. The chain couples TRBV15 to TRBJ2-7; D remains ambiguous. CDR3 in amino acids: CATSRDHQYEQYF. The CDR3 DNA is TGTGCCACCAGCAGAGATCATCAATACGAGCAGTACTTC.